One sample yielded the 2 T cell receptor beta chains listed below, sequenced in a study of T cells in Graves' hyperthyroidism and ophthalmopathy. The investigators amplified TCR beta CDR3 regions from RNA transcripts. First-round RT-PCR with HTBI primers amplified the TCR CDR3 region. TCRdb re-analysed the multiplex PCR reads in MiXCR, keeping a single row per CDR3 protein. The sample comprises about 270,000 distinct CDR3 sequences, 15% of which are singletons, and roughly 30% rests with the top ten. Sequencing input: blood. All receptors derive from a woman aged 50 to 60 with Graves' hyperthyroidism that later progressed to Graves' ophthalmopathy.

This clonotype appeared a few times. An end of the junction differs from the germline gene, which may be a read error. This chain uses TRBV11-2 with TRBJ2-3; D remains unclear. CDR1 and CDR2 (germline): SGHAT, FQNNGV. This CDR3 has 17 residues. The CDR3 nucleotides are TGCGCCAGCAGCCTTCAAAGTGGGCTAAGCCTCACAGATACGCAGTATTTT. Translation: CASSLQSGLSLTDTQYF.

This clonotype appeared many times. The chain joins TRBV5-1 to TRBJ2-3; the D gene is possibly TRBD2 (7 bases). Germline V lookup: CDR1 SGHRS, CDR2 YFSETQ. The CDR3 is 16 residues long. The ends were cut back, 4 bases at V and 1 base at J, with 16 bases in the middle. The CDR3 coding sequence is TGCGCCAGCAGCCCGATAGGGGGGGCTCGCACAGATACGCAGTATTTT. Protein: CASSPIGGARTDTQYF.